The 19 T cell receptor beta chains in this list originate from one sample, sequenced in a study of T cells after posttransplantation cyclophosphamide. Only in-frame clones appear in the TCRdb table, and some are missing; sequencing was by immunoSEQ multiplex PCR. The record shows 30,000 to 50,000 clones for this sample, with no singletons present. The sample taken for sequencing was PBMCs. Every receptor here comes from a woman aged 45 to 65 in good health and a related stem cell transplant donor.

In its sample, this clone was seen a few times. This chain connects TRBV9 to TRBJ2-1; the match to TRBD1 covers 9 bases. V lost 1 base, J lost 0 bases, and 8 bases stayed unmatched. CDR1 is SGDLS and CDR2 is YYNGEE in the germline V gene. CDR3 size: 18 residues. The chain's CDR3 is CASSVLGTGFNSYNEQFF. The CDR3 region has the DNA TGTGCCAGCAGCGTACTAGGGACAGGGTTTAACTCCTACAATGAGCAGTTCTTC.

Many counts were recorded for this clone. The rearrangement uses TRBV6-5 and TRBJ2-1; D perhaps matches TRBD2 (5 bases). Germline CDR1 is MNHEY and CDR2 is SVGAGI. The V end lost 0 bases, the J end lost 5 bases, and 11 bases lay between the germline ends. The CDR3 totals 15 residues. The CDR3 protein is CASSYSMRADNEQFF. CDR3 DNA: TGTGCCAGCAGTTACTCTATGAGGGCAGACAATGAGCAGTTCTTC.

This clone was detected many times. The J gene is TRBJ2-6, the V gene TRBV18, with D possibly TRBD2 on 6 matching bases. V gave up 2 bases and J gave up 2 bases, with 10 bases separating them. The CDR3 consists of 16 residues. The germline V gene encodes CDR1 KGHSH and CDR2 LQKENI. The CDR3 reads CASSPGGSAGANVLTF. CDR3 coding DNA: TGTGCCAGCTCACCAGGGGGGTCTGCTGGGGCCAACGTCCTGACTTTC.

This clone was recorded many times. The gene calls are TRBV6-6 and TRBJ2-7; 8 bases are a match to TRBD1. With V trimmed by 5 bases and J by 2 bases, 5 bases remained unmatched. The CDR3 consists of 14 residues. Germline assignment: CDR1 MNHNY and CDR2 SVGAGI (reference sequence). CDR3 loop: CASSAGTGTYEQYF. The CDR3 DNA follows: TGTGCCAGCAGTGCCGGGACAGGTACCTACGAGCAGTACTTC.

This clone was recorded many times. This chain joins TRBV7-3 and TRBJ2-4; 10 bases are shared with TRBD1. Germline V gene lookup returns CDR1 SGHTA and CDR2 FQGTGA. With V trimmed by 5 bases and J by 6 bases, 7 bases remained unmatched. This CDR3 is 15 amino acids long. In DNA, the CDR3 is TGTGCCAGCAGCCAGACAGGGGGCGAACGAAACATTCAGTACTTC. This codes for CASSQTGGERNIQYF.

This clone showed up many times. This chain joins TRBV18 and TRBJ2-4; 12 bases are a match to TRBD2. V gave up 2 bases and J gave up 3 bases; unmatched junction bases: 8. The germline CDR1 and CDR2 sequences are KGHSH and LQKENI. This CDR3 spans 18 amino acids. The CDR3 here is CASSPSLAGGLDKNIQYF. The CDR3 bases are TGTGCCAGCTCACCATCCCTAGCGGGGGGGCTGGACAAAAACATTCAGTACTTC.

In its sample, this clone was seen many times. The chain carries TRBV10-2 and TRBJ1-1; D gene unclear. The V gene lost 2 bases and the J gene lost 4 bases, with 8 bases spanning the gap. Germline V lookup: CDR1 WSHSY, CDR2 SAAADI. The CDR3 loop spans 13 amino acids. CDR3 bases: TGCGCCAGCAGTGAGGGGAGACTCACTGAAGCTTTCTTT. Protein sequence: CASSEGRLTEAFF.

This clone showed up just a few times. Here the CDR3 DNA reads TGTGCCAGCAGCTTAGAGGCGACCAACAGCCGCTATAATTCACCCCTCCACTTT. Encoded protein: CASSLEATNSRYNSPLHF. The rearrangement joins TRBV7-6 to TRBJ1-6; D unclear. This CDR3 has 18 amino acids. Germline V gene lookup returns CDR1 SGHVS and CDR2 FNYEAQ. The V and J ends lost 1 base and 3 bases respectively, with 16 bases between them.

This clone was picked up many times. The V and J genes are TRBV9 and TRBJ1-2; the match to TRBD1 covers 7 bases. Trimming cost V 4 bases and J 4 bases; bases outside gene matches: 7. Germline CDR1 SGDLS, CDR2 YYNGEE. The CDR3 has 14 amino acids. CDR3 in amino acids: CASSLNRGPYGYTF. CDR3 DNA sequence: TGTGCCAGCAGCTTAAACAGGGGACCCTATGGCTACACCTTC.

The table lists this clone with many counts. J is TRBJ2-7 and V is TRBV7-9, with a possible D match to TRBD1 (5 bases). With 1 base removed from V and 5 bases from J, the gap between germline ends came to 15 bases. CDR1 is SEHNR, CDR2 FQNEAQ, per germline (reference sequence). The CDR3 consists of 15 residues. The CDR3 loop is CASSLGLGIRDEQYF. The CDR3 DNA is TGTGCCAGCAGCTTAGGATTAGGCATCAGGGACGAGCAGTACTTC.

The sample holds many counts of this clone. The chain has TRBV5-4 and TRBJ1-1; unclear D gene. Trimming stripped 4 bases from V and 1 base from J, with 8 bases between. This CDR3 is 13 amino acids long. Germline values: CDR1 SGHNT, CDR2 YYREEE (reference sequence). In DNA form, the CDR3 reads TGTGCCAGCAGCCGTAGCGAGAACACTGAAGCTTTCTTT. Its protein is CASSRSENTEAFF.

This clone showed up many times. The gene calls are TRBV18 and TRBJ2-2, with 11 bases aligning to TRBD2. In germline, CDR1 is KGHSH, CDR2 LQKENI. After removal of 6 bases from V and 6 bases from J, the junction contained 9 bases not matched to a gene. CDR3 length: 16 amino acids. CDR3 amino acids: CASSRSGGAIAGELFF. The CDR3 DNA sequence: TGTGCCAGCTCGCGTAGCGGGGGGGCCATCGCCGGGGAGCTGTTTTTT.

This clone was observed at least ten times. This chain joins TRBV27 and TRBJ1-6, with a possible D match to TRBD1 (6 bases). The germline CDR1 and CDR2 sequences are MNHEY and SMNVEV (reference sequence). The CDR3 consists of 13 residues. V lost 3 bases, J lost 10 bases, and 10 bases lay in between. The CDR3 bases are TGTGCCAGCAGTTTCACAGGGCAGTCACCCCTCCACTTT. Its translation is CASSFTGQSPLHF.

This clone was recorded many times. The CDR3 loop reads CASSPLPGLSTDTQYF. Written as DNA, the CDR3 is TGCGCCAGCAGCCCCCTCCCGGGACTTAGCACAGATACGCAGTATTTT. The chain uses TRBV4-3 and TRBJ2-3, with D perhaps TRBD2 (6 bases). V shed 4 bases and J shed 0 bases, with 14 bases lying between them. Germline CDR1 and CDR2: LGHNA and YSLEER. CDR3 length equals 16 residues.

This clone was detected many times. V is TRBV10-3 and J is TRBJ1-4; D is possibly TRBD1 (6 bases). CDR1 is ENHRY and CDR2 is SYGVKD in the germline V gene. The V and J ends lost 6 bases and 7 bases respectively, with 12 bases between them. This CDR3 spans 13 amino acids. Written as DNA, the CDR3 is TGTGCCATCAGCCAGGGGCAGGGTGAAAAACTGTTTTTT. Its translation is CAISQGQGEKLFF.

This clone was counted many times. The chain couples TRBV27 to TRBJ1-1; D call uncertain. Germline V gene sequence: CDR1 MNHEY, CDR2 SMNVEV (reference sequence). This CDR3 is 13 amino acids long. V lost 3 bases and J lost 5, with 10 bases in between. CDR3 in amino acids: CASSLRAGTEAFF. CDR3 DNA sequence: TGTGCCAGCAGTTTGCGGGCGGGGACTGAAGCTTTCTTT.

This clone has ten or more counts. The chain carries TRBV5-5 and TRBJ2-1; 8 nucleotides agree with TRBD2. CDR3 length equals 17 residues. V lost 1 base to trimming and J lost 1 base; unmatched junction nucleotides: 7. Germline V CDR1 and CDR2: SGHKS, YYEKEE (reference sequence). DNA for the CDR3: TGTGCCAGCAGCTTGACGGTTAAGCGGGGGTCCTACAATGAGCAGTTCTTC. Its translation: CASSLTVKRGSYNEQFF.

This clone was counted many times. The rearrangement uses TRBV11-2 and TRBJ1-6, with 8 bases matching TRBD1. The CDR3 consists of 15 residues. J was trimmed by 10 bases and V by 5 bases; bases with no gene match: 10. CDR1 and CDR2 (germline): SGHAT, FQNNGV. The CDR3 sequence is CASSRLGQGESPLHF. The CDR3 nucleotides read TGTGCCAGCAGCCGACTCGGACAGGGAGAATCACCCCTCCACTTT.

This clone occurred many times. This chain connects TRBV28 to TRBJ2-4; D is uncertain. CDR3 length equals 14 residues. Germline V gene sequence: CDR1 MDHEN, CDR2 SYDVKM. Trimming stripped 2 bases from V and 1 base from J, with 6 bases between. CDR3 coding DNA: TGTGCCAGCAGTTTACCACAGGCCAAAAACATTCAGTACTTC. Translation gives CASSLPQAKNIQYF.